This TCR beta chain was recorded in a study of T cell responses to AZD1222 COVID-19 vaccine. Per germline, CDR1 SGHRS and CDR2 YFSETQ. V lost 0 bases and J 4 bases, leaving 7 bases between the germline ends. This CDR3 contains 13 residues. Only in-frame clones appear in the TCRdb table, and some are missing; sequencing was by immunoSEQ multiplex PCR. The table records 95,000 to 150,000 clones, approximately 88% of them present only once. The study, taken as a whole, reports: Vaccine-associated CD4 TCRs ranged over spike, dominating at 160-218 and 743-854. Reports indicate that nearly half of spike-specific TCRs are directed at unmutated variant regions. Recipients of two AZD1222 doses showed rising Spike-specific TCR breadth and depth.

As to this clone: What it recognizes is unknown.

This material consisted of peripheral blood, taken on day 0 of AZD1222 vaccination. This chain connects TRBV5-1 to TRBJ1-1; D is possibly TRBD1 (5 bases). The TCR was taken from an adult in good health. The CDR3 here is CASSLEGITEAFF. The CDR3 nucleotides read TGCGCCAGCAGCTTGGAGGGGATCACTGAAGCTTTCTTT.